The 25 T cell receptor beta chains below all came from one sample that was sequenced in a study of T cell clonality in common variable immunodeficiency. Study outcomes and limitations: Reportedly, TCR beta sequences from common variable immunodeficiency showed fewer deletions and N-nucleotide insertions.

These receptors have no known antigen. The table came from immunoSEQ multiplex PCR; TCRdb's copy has only in-frame clones and leaves some out. The sample includes several thousand clones. The source material was peripheral blood mononuclear cells. These receptors all come from a human donor with common variable immunodeficiency.

For this clone: The read comes to an end 3 residues before the CDR3 does, leaving the germline J gene to fill in the end. The chain is built from TRBV5-1 and TRBJ2-1; 12 nucleotides match TRBD2. Germline-derived CDR1 and CDR2 are SGHRS and YFSETQ. V was pared by 4 bases and J by 9 bases, with 8 bases of the junction left unmatched. The CDR3 consists of 15 residues. Incomplete CDR3 DNA: TGCGCCAGCAGCATTCTAGCGGGAGGGAACGGTGAG. This codes for CASSILAGGNGE. From start to end, the CDR3 is CASSILAGGNGEQFF.

Measured by frequency, this clone is medium-sized. The read ends 3 residues before the CDR3 terminus; that terminus is restored from the germline J gene. V gene TRBV20-1 combines with J gene TRBJ2-7; D perhaps matches TRBD1 (5 bases). In germline, CDR1 is DFQATT, CDR2 SNEGSKA (reference sequence). The germline V and J ends were trimmed by 0 bases and 3 bases, with 12 bases remaining between them. The CDR3 runs 14 residues. CDR3 in amino acids: CSARDRVTFYEQYF. CDR3 bases read: TGCAGTGCTAGAGACAGGGTCACCTTCTACGAG.

As concerns this clone: The read gets to within 3 residues of the CDR3 end, and the germline J gene fills in the rest. The rearrangement links TRBV7-2 to TRBJ1-2; D ambiguous. The CDR3 sequence is 10 residues long. The V gene's germline CDR1 is SGHTA and CDR2 FQGNSA. The CDR3 sequence: CASTPIGYTF. The part of the CDR3 DNA that was read is TGTGCCAGCACCCCAATCGGC.

About this clone: The CDR3 end is not reached by the read, which stops 3 residues before it; the germline J gene fills it in. The chain carries TRBV2 and TRBJ2-6, with TRBD1 matching 10 bases. The CDR3 runs 16 residues. Trimming removed 8 bases from V and 2 bases from J; junction bases left unmatched: 6. Looked up from germline, CDR1 is SNHLY and CDR2 is FYNNEI. The DNA read from the CDR3 is TGTGCCAGCTTCGACAGGGGGCTAACTGGGGCCAACGTC. This encodes CASFDRGLTGANV. The CDR3 in full is CASFDRGLTGANVLTF.

With respect to this clone: The DNA ends 3 residues before the CDR3 does, and the rest of the CDR3 is filled in from the germline J gene. The chain recombines TRBV20-1 with TRBJ2-5; 14 bases agree with TRBD2. From germline, CDR1 is DFQATT and CDR2 SNEGSKA (reference sequence). The CDR3 length is 16 residues. The J segment lost 3 bases and the V segment lost 4 bases, leaving 7 bases of the junction unmatched. This CDR3 reads CSATTSGGVNKETQYF. The part of the CDR3 DNA that was read is TGCAGTGCTACGACTAGCGGGGGGGTCAATAAAGAGACC.

A remark on this clone: The read stops 3 residues short of the end of the CDR3; the missing end is completed from the germline J gene. The chain carries TRBV30 and TRBJ2-3; no clear D. This CDR3 is 14 amino acids long. Germline V gives CDR1 GTSNPN, CDR2 SVGIG (reference sequence). Trimming cost V 3 bases and J 2 bases, with 12 bases left between them. The CDR3 DNA, read in part, is TGTGCCTGGAGAGGGCTTCTTATCACAGATACG. Amino acid sequence: CAWRGLLITDT. The complete CDR3 protein is CAWRGLLITDTQYF.

The covered CDR3 bases are TGTGCCAGTAGAAGCGGGGGATCCTATGGC. This codes for CASRSGGSYG. In full, the CDR3 reads CASRSGGSYGYTF. This chain links TRBV19 with TRBJ1-2; D is possibly TRBD1 (5 bases). The read gets to within 3 residues of the CDR3 end, and the germline J gene fills in the rest. The CDR3 is made up of 13 amino acids. Per the germline V gene, CDR1 is LNHDA and CDR2 is SQIVND (reference sequence). V gave up 6 bases and J gave up 4 bases, with 12 bases separating them. The entire variable domain, with the rest obtained from reference TRBV19 and TRBJ1-2, is as follows: DGGITQSPKYLFRKEGQNVTLSCEQNLNHDAMYWYRQDPGQGLRLIYYSQIVNDFQKGDIAEGYSVSREKKESFPLTVTSAQKNPTAFYLCASRSGGSYGYTFGSGTRLTVV.

Worth noting for this clone: Read coverage stops 3 residues before the CDR3 terminus; the germline J gene supplies the remainder. V gene TRBV2 combines with J gene TRBJ2-5; TRBD2 matches at 15 bases. The CDR3 is made up of 15 amino acids. V shed 6 bases and J 6 bases; nucleotides not matched to a gene: 5. From germline, CDR1 is SNHLY and CDR2 FYNNEI. The covered CDR3 bases are TGTGCCAGCAGAGGACTAGCGGGGGGGAAGCAGACC. This codes for CASRGLAGGKQT. The full CDR3 protein reads CASRGLAGGKQTQYF.

Remarks on this clone: The junction departs from germline at one end; a sequencing error may be responsible. Sequencing ends 3 residues short of the CDR3 end; the germline J gene provides the rest. The chain couples TRBV7-9 to TRBJ1-2, with D perhaps matching TRBD1 (6 bases). The CDR3 loop spans 14 amino acids. Germline V CDR1 and CDR2: SEHNR, FQNEAQ (reference sequence). Partial CDR3 DNA: TGTTCCAGCAGCTTCGGGGGGCAGGACTATGGC. It translates to CSSSFGGQDYG. The whole CDR3 protein is CSSSFGGQDYGYTF.

By frequency, this clone registers medium-sized (0.01 to 0.1%). The CDR3 is cut off 3 residues early in the read; its end comes from the germline J gene. The chain has TRBV19 and TRBJ2-5; 8 nucleotides line up with TRBD2. The CDR3 is made up of 19 amino acids. J lost 5 bases, V lost 3 bases, and 20 bases had no gene match. Germline assignment: CDR1 LNHDA and CDR2 SQIVND (reference sequence). The CDR3 bases that were read are TGTGCCAGTAGTATGTGGCTAGCGGGTTACTACCCTCCGGTTGAGACC. It yields the protein CASSMWLAGYYPPVET. The whole CDR3 sequence reads CASSMWLAGYYPPVETQYF.

Worth noting for this clone: The CDR3 is cut off 3 residues early in the read; its end comes from the germline J gene. The V and J genes are TRBV19 and TRBJ1-2, with a possible D match to TRBD1 (6 bases). Germline assignment: CDR1 LNHDA and CDR2 SQIVND (reference sequence). The CDR3 loop spans 14 amino acids. Trimming left V 7 bases short and J 4 bases short, with 16 bases between. The CDR3 bases that were read are TGTGCCAGTACCACATCAGGGGAGTTCTATGGC. Translating gives CASTTSGEFYG. In full, the CDR3 is CASTTSGEFYGYTF.

On this clone: The CDR3 is cut off 3 residues early in the read; its end comes from the germline J gene. The chain recombines TRBV18 with TRBJ1-2, with D possibly being TRBD1 (5 bases). The V end lost 3 bases, the J end lost 4 bases, and 12 bases lay between the germline ends. This CDR3 is 14 amino acids long. From germline, CDR1 is KGHSH and CDR2 LQKENI. CDR3 region: CASSPEWGGYGYTF. The part of the CDR3 DNA that was read is TGTGCCAGCTCACCTGAGTGGGGCGGCTATGGC.

A note on this clone: The read ends 3 residues early relative to the CDR3; the germline J gene fills the gap. This sequence joins TRBV19 and TRBJ2-1, with 7 bases identical to TRBD2. The germline V gene encodes CDR1 LNHDA and CDR2 SQIVND (reference sequence). The trim removed 7 bases at V and 4 bases at J, leaving 13 bases unmatched. The CDR3 extends over 16 amino acids. The CDR3 bases that were read are TGTGCCAGTAATCAACAAGCGGGGTCGGGTTACAATGAG. Protein: CASNQQAGSGYNE. The full CDR3 protein is CASNQQAGSGYNEQFF. Looking up the rest from reference TRBV19 and TRBJ2-1 gives the full variable domain: DGGITQSPKYLFRKEGQNVTLSCEQNLNHDAMYWYRQDPGQGLRLIYYSQIVNDFQKGDIAEGYSVSREKKESFPLTVTSAQKNPTAFYLCASNQQAGSGYNEQFFGPGTRLTVL.

On this clone: The CDR3 end lies 3 residues beyond the end of the read and is filled in from the germline J gene. The rearrangement uses TRBV2 and TRBJ2-7; 10 bases map to TRBD1. The V gene's germline CDR1 is SNHLY and CDR2 FYNNEI. CDR3 size: 14 residues. J was trimmed by 3 bases and V by 6 bases; bases with no gene match: 5. CDR3 in amino acids: CASRDRGVNYEQYF. The sequenced part of the CDR3 DNA is TGTGCCAGCAGGGACAGGGGGGTAAACTACGAG.

CDR3: CASSRQVSYEQYF. The CDR3 DNA, read in part, is TGTGCCAGTAGTAGACAGGTTTCCTACGAG. This chain connects TRBV19 to TRBJ2-7, with TRBD1 as a possible D gene (6 bases). The read halts 3 residues ahead of the CDR3 end, with the missing end drawn from the germline J gene. The CDR3 is made up of 13 amino acids. V lost 4 bases and J 1 base, leaving 8 bases between the germline ends. Germline loops: CDR1 LNHDA, CDR2 SQIVND (reference sequence).

Details on this clone: The CDR3 end lies 3 residues beyond the end of the read and is filled in from the germline J gene. This chain joins TRBV19 and TRBJ1-1; 9 positions agree with TRBD1. Germline V gene data show CDR1 as LNHDA and CDR2 as SQIVND (reference sequence). V was clipped by 7 bases and J by 0 bases; unmatched bases: 9. The CDR3 covers 16 residues. CDR3 in amino acids: CASTSIGTGMNTEAFF. The DNA read from the CDR3 is TGTGCCAGTACCAGTATTGGGACAGGGATGAACACTGAA.

Regarding this clone: With the read ending 3 residues before the CDR3 end, the germline J gene is used to fill in that end. V is TRBV7-9 and J is TRBJ1-2, with a possible D match to TRBD1 (5 bases). The CDR3 extends over 14 amino acids. Germline V gives CDR1 SEHNR, CDR2 FQNEAQ (reference sequence). CDR3 bases read: TGTGCCAGCAGCTTAGTCGCGACAGTTAGAGGC. Its translation is CASSLVATVRG. The complete CDR3 reads CASSLVATVRGYTF.

By frequency, this clone is medium-sized. Read sequence stops 3 residues before the CDR3 end, and the germline J gene provides the missing end. V usage is TRBV5-1 and J usage is TRBJ1-1; tentative D call: TRBD1 (5 bases). The CDR3 length is 12 residues. Looked up from germline, CDR1 is SGHRS and CDR2 is YFSETQ. V was cut by 4 bases and J by 5 bases, with 9 bases left in between. CDR3 DNA, as far as it was read: TGCGCCAGCAGCCGGCAGGGTACTGAA. Protein sequence: CASSRQGTE. The whole CDR3 protein is CASSRQGTEAFF.

This clone is deemed medium-sized (0.01 to 0.1%) by its frequency. The read terminates 3 residues before the CDR3 end, so the remaining end is supplied by the germline J gene. The J gene is TRBJ2-5, the V gene TRBV29-1; 9 bases agree with TRBD1. V lost 6 bases and J lost 5; bases outside the gene matches: 4. Per the germline V gene, CDR1 is SQVTM and CDR2 is ANQGSEA. CDR3 size: 12 residues. Partial CDR3 DNA: TGCAGCGTAGGACAGGGGCGGGAGACC. Translated: CSVGQGRET. The CDR3 in its entirety is CSVGQGRETQYF. Drawing the rest from reference TRBV29-1 and TRBJ2-5, the complete variable domain is SAVISQKPSRDICQRGTSLTIQCQVDSQVTMMFWYRQQPGQSLTLIATANQGSEATYESGFVIDKFPISRPNLTFSTLTVSNMSPEDSSIYLCSVGQGRETQYFGPGTRLLVL.

Considering frequency, this clone is medium-sized. CDR3 sequence reads: CASSLRSGANVLTF. CDR3 DNA, as far as it was read: TGCGCCAGCAGCCTACGCTCTGGGGCCAACGTC. The gene calls are TRBV5-1 and TRBJ2-6; D remains ambiguous. The CDR3 extends 3 residues past the end of the read, so its final part is completed from the germline J gene. Looked up from germline, CDR1 is SGHRS and CDR2 is YFSETQ. The CDR3 consists of 14 residues. Between the trimmed V and J ends, which lost 4 bases and 0 bases, there was a span of 5 bases.

This clone is called medium-sized (0.01 to 0.1%) based on its frequency. The read comes to an end 3 residues before the CDR3 does, leaving the germline J gene to fill in the end. V and J are TRBV29-1 and TRBJ2-5; D is possibly TRBD1 (7 bases). CDR1 and CDR2 (germline): SQVTM, ANQGSEA. This CDR3 comprises 14 residues. The V gene lost 3 bases and the J gene lost 4 bases, with 15 bases spanning the gap. The CDR3: CSVEVTGRIETQYF. The sequenced part of the CDR3 DNA is TGCAGCGTTGAGGTGACAGGGAGGATAGAGACC.

Concerning this clone itself: The CDR3 end is not reached by the read, which stops 3 residues before it; the germline J gene fills it in. The chain carries TRBV18 and TRBJ2-3; the D gene is possibly TRBD1 (5 bases). The V gene lost 2 bases and the J gene lost 3 bases, with 21 bases spanning the gap. The length of the CDR3 is 18 residues. Looked up from germline, CDR1 is KGHSH and CDR2 is LQKENI. The CDR3 region is CASSPRRAGKNSTDTQYF. The sequenced CDR3 bases are TGTGCCAGCTCACCAAGAAGGGCAGGGAAGAATTCAACAGATACG.

As regards this clone: The CDR3 end is not reached by the read, which stops 3 residues before it; the germline J gene fills it in. The genes are TRBV6-2 or TRBV6-3 and TRBJ1-5; 7 bases align to TRBD1. The germline CDR1 and CDR2 sequences are MNHEY and SVGEGT. Trimming took 5 bases from V and 5 from J; bases not matched to a gene: 9. The length of the CDR3 is 15 residues. The CDR3 is CASSPDRVFDQPQHF. CDR3 DNA (partial): TGTGCCAGCAGTCCAGACAGGGTGTTCGATCAGCCC.

Partial CDR3 DNA: TGTGCCAGCAGTGTTAGGGGAGCCTACAATGAG. It yields the protein CASSVRGAYNE. The entire CDR3 protein reads CASSVRGAYNEQFF. The chain is built from TRBV2 and TRBJ2-1; D possibly matches TRBD1 or TRBD2 (5 bases each). The DNA ends 3 residues before the CDR3 does, and the rest of the CDR3 is filled in from the germline J gene. V lost 4 bases and J 2 bases, leaving 9 bases between the germline ends. CDR3 length: 14 amino acids. CDR1 and CDR2 from the germline V gene are SNHLY and FYNNEI.

In regard to this clone: With the read ending 3 residues before the CDR3 end, the germline J gene is used to fill in that end. The genes are TRBV7-9 and TRBJ1-1; D remains unclear. This CDR3 spans 14 amino acids. Germline CDR1 SEHNR, CDR2 FQNEAQ (reference sequence). Trimming pared 3 bases from V and 4 bases from J, leaving 12 bases between. The CDR3 loop reads CASSFDKIGTEAFF. CDR3 DNA, as far as it was read: TGTGCCAGCAGCTTCGACAAAATCGGCACTGAA.